This T cell receptor beta chain emerged from a study of graft-versus-host responses after intestinal transplantation. Study in general: Each recipient received anti-thymocyte globulin induction, then tacrolimus and steroids for three to four years.

General study points: The marrow of recipients harbored GvH clones, and ileum or blood showed some of them first. Allografts of one patient group, those with graft-donor T cell macrochimerism, had high graft-versus-host to host-versus-graft clonal ratios.

On this clone: Its antigen is unidentified.

Germline CDR1 reads KGHSH; CDR2 reads LQKENI. The CDR3 is 18 amino acids. The ends were cut back, 2 bases at V and 2 bases at J, with 19 bases in the middle. Sequenced by immunoSEQ multiplex PCR; TCRdb stores in-frame clones only, minus some. The sample contains around 100,000 clones, roughly 84% of which appear only once. The chain recombines TRBV18 with TRBJ2-1; D tentatively fits TRBD1 or TRBD2 (6 bases each). The clonotype originates from a human donor who was the organ donor for an intestinal transplant. The material was unstimulated CD4+ T cells sorted from spleen or lymph node cells, obtained before transplant. CDR3 nucleotides: TGTGCCAGCTCACCAACCTTCTCGTCGGGGGCGCCCTACAATGAGCAGTTCTTC. It is translated as CASSPTFSSGAPYNEQFF.